This TCR beta chain was retrieved from a study of T-cell reconstitution after alpha-beta-depleted transplantation in children. Unique molecular identifiers featured in how the TCRbeta library was prepared. TCRdb re-derived calls from the PCR reads in MiXCR, one entry per CDR3 protein. Among more than 150,000 distinct CDR3 sequences listed, about 6.4% were seen once. This receptor was identified in a human donor who donated a stem cell graft to a child with Wiskott-Aldrich syndrome. The specimen comprised PBMCs from the stem cell graft donor, sampled from the stem cell graft.

CDR3 DNA sequence: TGTGCCAGCAGTCTTGACGGTGGCACAGATACGCAGTATTTT. Translating it yields CASSLDGGTDTQYF. The chain combines TRBV2 with TRBJ2-3; D remains ambiguous. Germline V lookup: CDR1 SNHLY, CDR2 FYNNEI. The V and J ends lost 5 bases and 1 base respectively, with 10 bases between them. This CDR3 has 14 amino acids. The entire variable domain, with the rest obtained from reference TRBV2 and TRBJ2-3, is as follows: EPEVTQTPSHQVTQMGQEVILRCVPISNHLYFYWYRQILGQKVEFLVSFYNNEISEKSEIFDDQFSVERPDGSNFTLKIRSTKLEDSAMYFCASSLDGGTDTQYFGPGTRLTVL.